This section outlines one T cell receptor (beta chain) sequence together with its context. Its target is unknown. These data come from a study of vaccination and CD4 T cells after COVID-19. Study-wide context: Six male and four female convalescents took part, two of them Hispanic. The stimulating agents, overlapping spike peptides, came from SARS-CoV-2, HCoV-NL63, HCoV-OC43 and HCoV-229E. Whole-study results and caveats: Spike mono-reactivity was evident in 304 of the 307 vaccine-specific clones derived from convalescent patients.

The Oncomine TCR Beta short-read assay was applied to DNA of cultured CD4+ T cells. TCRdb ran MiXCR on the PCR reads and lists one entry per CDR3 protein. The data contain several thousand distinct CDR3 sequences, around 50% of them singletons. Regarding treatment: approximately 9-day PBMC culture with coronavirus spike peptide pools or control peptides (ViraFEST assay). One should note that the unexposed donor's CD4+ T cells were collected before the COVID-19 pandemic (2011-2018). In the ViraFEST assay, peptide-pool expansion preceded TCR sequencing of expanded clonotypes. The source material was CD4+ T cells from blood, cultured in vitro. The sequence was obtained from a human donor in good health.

Written as DNA, the CDR3 is TGTGCCAGCAGTAGAGGGCAGGGGGCTTCACCCCTCCACTTT. It translates to CASSRGQGASPLHF. V is TRBV7-9 and J is TRBJ1-6, with TRBD1 identical over 8 bases. CDR3 size: 14 residues. CDR1 and CDR2 from the germline V gene are SEHNR and FQNEAQ (reference sequence). V lost 6 bases and J lost 9; bases outside the gene matches: 7.